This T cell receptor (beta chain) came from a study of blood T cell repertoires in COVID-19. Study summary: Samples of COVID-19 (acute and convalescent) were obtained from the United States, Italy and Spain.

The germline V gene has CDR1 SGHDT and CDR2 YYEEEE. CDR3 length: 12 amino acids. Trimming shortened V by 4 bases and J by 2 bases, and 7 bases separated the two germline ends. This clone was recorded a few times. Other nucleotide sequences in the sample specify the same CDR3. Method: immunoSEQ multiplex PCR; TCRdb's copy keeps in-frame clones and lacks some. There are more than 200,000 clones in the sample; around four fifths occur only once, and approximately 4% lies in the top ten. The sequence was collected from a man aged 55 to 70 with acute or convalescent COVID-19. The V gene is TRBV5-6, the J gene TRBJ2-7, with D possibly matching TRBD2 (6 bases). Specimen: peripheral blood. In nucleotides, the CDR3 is TGTGCCAGCAGCCGGGGGACCTACGAGCAGTACTTC. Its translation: CASSRGTYEQYF.